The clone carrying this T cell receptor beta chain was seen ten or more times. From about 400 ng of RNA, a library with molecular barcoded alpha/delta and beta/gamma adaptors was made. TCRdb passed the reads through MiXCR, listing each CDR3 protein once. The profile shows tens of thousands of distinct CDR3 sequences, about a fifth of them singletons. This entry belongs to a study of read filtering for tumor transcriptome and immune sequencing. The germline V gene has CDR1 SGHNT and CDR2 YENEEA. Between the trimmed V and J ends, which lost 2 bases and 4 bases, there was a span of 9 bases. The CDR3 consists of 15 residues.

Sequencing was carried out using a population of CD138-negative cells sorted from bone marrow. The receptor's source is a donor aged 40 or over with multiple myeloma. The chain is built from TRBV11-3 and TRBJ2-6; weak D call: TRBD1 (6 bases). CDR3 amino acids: CASSLQGLGANVLTF. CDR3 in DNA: TGTGCCAGCAGCTTACAGGGGCTCGGGGCCAACGTCCTGACTTTC.